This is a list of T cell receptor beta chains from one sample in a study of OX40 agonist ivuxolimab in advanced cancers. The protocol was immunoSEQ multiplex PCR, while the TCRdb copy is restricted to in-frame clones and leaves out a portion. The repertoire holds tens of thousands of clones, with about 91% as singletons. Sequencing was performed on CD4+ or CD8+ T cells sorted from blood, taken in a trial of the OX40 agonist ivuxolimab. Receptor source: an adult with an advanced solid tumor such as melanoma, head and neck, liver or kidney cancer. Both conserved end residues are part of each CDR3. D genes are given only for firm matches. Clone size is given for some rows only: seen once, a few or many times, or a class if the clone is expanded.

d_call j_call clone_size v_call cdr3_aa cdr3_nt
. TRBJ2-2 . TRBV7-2 CASSLETGELFF TGTGCCAGCAGCTTGGAGACCGGGGAGCTGTTTTTT
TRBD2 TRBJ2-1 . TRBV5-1 CASSWVAGGGGNEQFF TGCGCCAGCAGCTGGGTAGCGGGAGGGGGAGGCAATGAGCAGTTCTTC
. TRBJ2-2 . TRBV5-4 CASSLGAVSRNTGELFF TGTGCCAGCAGCTTGGGAGCCGTATCTAGAAACACCGGGGAGCTGTTTTTT
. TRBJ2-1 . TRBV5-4 CASSSERIIAYEQFF TGTGCCAGCAGCTCCGAGAGGATAATCGCCTATGAGCAGTTCTTC
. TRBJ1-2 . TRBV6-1 CASRGAGGLSGYTF TGTGCCAGCAGGGGAGCCGGGGGGCTTTCTGGCTACACCTTC
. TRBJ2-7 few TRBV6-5 CASSSLRQREYF TGTGCCAGCAGTTCCCTCCGGCAGCGGGAGTACTTC
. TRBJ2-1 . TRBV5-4 CASSSPGPGNEQFF TGTGCCAGCAGCTCTCCCGGGCCCGGCAATGAGCAGTTCTTC
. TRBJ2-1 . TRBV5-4 CASSPTGYNEQFF TGTGCCAGCAGCCCCACAGGATACAATGAGCAGTTCTTC
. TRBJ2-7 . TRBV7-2 CASSFISHEQYF TGTGCCAGCAGCTTTATTTCCCACGAGCAGTACTTC
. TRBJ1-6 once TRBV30 CAWSVPNSPLHF TGTGCCTGGAGTGTACCAAATTCACCCCTCCACTTT
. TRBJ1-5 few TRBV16 CASSPQALEPQHF TGTGCCAGCAGCCCACAGGCCCTGGAGCCCCAGCATTTT
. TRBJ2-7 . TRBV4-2 CASSQEVRRANSYEQYF TGTGCCAGCAGCCAAGAAGTTAGGCGGGCGAACTCCTACGAGCAGTACTTC
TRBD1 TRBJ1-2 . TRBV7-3 CASSPGWDSTRSGYTF TGTGCCAGCAGCCCCGGTTGGGACAGCACCCGGAGCGGCTACACCTTC
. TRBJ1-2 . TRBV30 CAWSDWVANYGYTF TGTGCCTGGAGTGACTGGGTAGCTAACTATGGCTACACCTTC
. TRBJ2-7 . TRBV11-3 CASSRPNLYEQYF TGTGCCAGCAGCCGACCCAATTTGTACGAGCAGTACTTC
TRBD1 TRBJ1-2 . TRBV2 CASTWDRGQGGYTF TGTGCCAGCACCTGGGACAGGGGGCAAGGGGGCTACACCTTC
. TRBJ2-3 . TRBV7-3 CASSFTDTDTQYF TGTGCCAGCAGCTTCACTGACACAGATACGCAGTATTTT
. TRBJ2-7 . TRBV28 CASSLVEQYF TGTGCCAGCAGTTTGGTCGAGCAGTACTTC
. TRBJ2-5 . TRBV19 CASSIGGYETQYF TGTGCCAGTAGTATCGGGGGTTACGAGACCCAGTACTTC
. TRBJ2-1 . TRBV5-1 CASSLGEVYNEQFF TGCGCCAGCAGCTTGGGGGAGGTCTACAATGAGCAGTTCTTC
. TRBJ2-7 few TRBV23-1 CASSQSLEREPYEQYF TGCGCCAGCAGTCAATCCCTGGAGAGGGAACCCTACGAGCAGTACTTC
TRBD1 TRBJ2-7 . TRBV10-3 CAISGGQGAFYEQYF TGTGCCATCAGTGGGGGACAGGGGGCTTTCTACGAGCAGTACTTC